These T cell receptor beta chains were read from a single sample in a study of control samples from healthy donors and cancer patients. This table comes from immunoSEQ multiplex PCR, and its TCRdb copy is limited to in-frame clones, with some not included. The table shows under 150,000 clones, with about nine tenths occurring only once. The sequencing input was blood. These receptors came from a man aged 35 to 55 in good health. Each CDR3 is given with its conserved first and last residue. D genes are given only for firm matches. Clone size is stated in some rows and not others, as once, few, many or a class when expanded.

d_gene | j_gene | abundance | v_gene | CDR3aa | CDR3nt
NA | TRBJ1-1 | NA | TRBV19 | CAARSAVRWNTEAFF | TGTGCCGCCCGGTCGGCGGTGAGATGGAACACTGAAGCTTTCTTT
NA | TRBJ1-4 | NA | TRBV28 | CASRRGTNEKLFF | TGTGCCAGCAGGCGGGGGACTAATGAAAAACTGTTTTTT
TRBD2 | TRBJ2-4 | NA | TRBV7-2 | CASSPGREKNIQYF | TGTGCCAGCAGCCCCGGGAGGGAGAAAAACATTCAGTACTTC
TRBD1 | TRBJ1-4 | NA | TRBV7-2 | CASSSDRGGEKLFF | TGTGCCAGCAGCTCGGACAGGGGGGGTGAAAAACTGTTTTTT
NA | TRBJ2-5 | NA | TRBV6-6 | CASSYGGGAGETQYF | TGTGCCAGCAGTTACGGAGGGGGGGCCGGGGAGACCCAGTACTTC
TRBD2 | TRBJ2-7 | NA | TRBV2 | CASSQTWGGEQYF | TGTGCCAGCAGCCAAACGTGGGGGGGGGAGCAGTACTTC
NA | TRBJ1-2 | large | TRBV7-3 | CASSSGLGRNYGYTF | TGTGCCAGCAGCTCAGGACTTGGGCGTAACTATGGCTACACCTTC
NA | TRBJ1-5 | NA | TRBV6-6 | CASRLQGSSSNQPQHF | TGTGCCAGCAGACTACAGGGTTCATCTAGCAATCAGCCCCAGCATTTT
TRBD1 | TRBJ1-5 | NA | TRBV19 | CASSMVRQGDQPQHF | TGTGCCAGTAGTATGGTCCGACAGGGGGATCAGCCCCAGCATTTT
NA | TRBJ2-2 | NA | TRBV4-1 | CASSQALAGELFF | TGCGCCAGCAGCCAAGCTCTAGCCGGGGAGCTGTTTTTT
TRBD1 | TRBJ2-2 | NA | TRBV6-2/TRBV6-3 | CASSALGQGNTGELFF | TGTGCCAGCAGTGCTCTCGGACAGGGGAACACCGGGGAGCTGTTTTTT
TRBD2 | TRBJ2-7 | NA | TRBV6-2/TRBV6-3 | CASSYPGSGGRINEQYF | TGTGCCAGCAGTTATCCGGGTAGCGGGGGAAGGATTAACGAGCAGTACTTC
NA | TRBJ2-1 | few | TRBV6-6 | CASSYFGNEQFF | NA
NA | TRBJ1-5 | once | TRBV6-1 | CASSESRVGQPQHF | TGTGCCAGCAGTGAAAGCAGGGTGGGTCAGCCCCAGCATTTT
NA | TRBJ1-2 | few | TRBV27 | CASGPRGSFPFYGYTF | TGTGCCAGCGGGCCGCGGGGCTCATTTCCCTTCTATGGCTACACCTTC
NA | TRBJ2-6 | NA | TRBV19 | CASSAYSGSSSWKGANVLTF | TGTGCCAGTAGTGCTTACTCCGGTTCCTCATCATGGAAAGGGGCCAACGTCCTGACTTTC
TRBD2 | TRBJ2-3 | NA | TRBV5-4 | CASSSLAVQTTDTQYF | TGTGCCAGCAGCTCACTAGCGGTACAGACCACAGATACGCAGTATTTT
TRBD1 | TRBJ2-7 | NA | TRBV7-8 | CASSLGPGQGYEQYF | TGTGCCAGCAGCTTAGGCCCGGGACAGGGGTACGAGCAGTACTTC
NA | TRBJ1-2 | NA | TRBV30 | CAWSIGVGSLYGYTF | TGTGCCTGGAGTATCGGGGTTGGCAGCCTCTATGGCTACACCTTC
NA | TRBJ1-1 | once | TRBV7-9 | CASSYTLGEEAFF | TGTGCCAGCAGCTACACACTGGGGGAGGAAGCTTTCTTT
NA | TRBJ1-6 | NA | TRBV6-5 | CASSPRGGLNSPLHF | TGTGCCAGCAGTCCAAGGGGAGGACTAAATTCACCCCTCCACTTT
NA | TRBJ2-2 | NA | TRBV29-1 | CSVEGPAGGNTGELFF | TGCAGCGTTGAAGGCCCAGCCGGGGGAAACACCGGGGAGCTGTTTTTT
TRBD1 | TRBJ2-1 | NA | TRBV7-8 | CASSLRTGNYNEQFF | TGTGCCAGCAGCTTAAGGACAGGGAACTACAATGAGCAGTTCTTC
NA | TRBJ1-2 | once | TRBV7-2 | CASSSPGRPNYGYTF | TGTGCCAGCAGCTCCCCCGGGCGGCCTAACTATGGCTACACCTTC
NA | TRBJ1-1 | NA | TRBV7-9 | CASSIQGNTEAFF | TGTGCCAGCAGCATACAGGGGAACACTGAAGCTTTCTTT
TRBD1 | TRBJ1-5 | NA | TRBV6-2/TRBV6-3 | CASSTGQGWQPQHF | TGTGCCAGCAGCACCGGACAGGGGTGGCAGCCCCAGCATTTT
TRBD2 | TRBJ2-5 | NA | TRBV11-2 | CASSLGDLAGGQETQYF | TGTGCCAGCAGCTTGGGAGATCTAGCGGGGGGCCAAGAGACCCAGTACTTC
TRBD1 | TRBJ2-3 | NA | TRBV5-5 | CASSLEDRGPPDTQYF | TGTGCCAGCAGCTTGGAGGACAGGGGGCCCCCAGATACGCAGTATTTT
TRBD1 | TRBJ1-2 | NA | TRBV24-1 | CATSDSGTVYGYTF | TGTGCCACCAGTGACTCCGGGACAGTATATGGCTACACCTTC
TRBD2 | TRBJ2-5 | NA | TRBV9 | CASSIRSGGADETQYF | TGTGCCAGCAGCATCCGATCGGGGGGGGCGGATGAGACCCAGTACTTC
NA | TRBJ1-2 | NA | TRBV24-1 | CATSVATSYGYTF | TGTGCCACCAGTGTGGCTACTTCTTATGGCTACACCTTC
NA | TRBJ2-5 | NA | TRBV6-5 | CASRPRGLDQETQYF | TGTGCCAGCAGGCCCCGGGGGCTCGACCAAGAGACCCAGTACTTC
NA | TRBJ1-6 | few | TRBV5-1 | CASSTDGGNNSPLHF | TGCGCCAGCAGCACTGACGGGGGCAATAATTCACCCCTCCACTTT
NA | TRBJ1-2 | NA | TRBV15 | CATSRGIQGGYTF | TGTGCCACCAGCAGAGGAATTCAGGGTGGCTACACCTTC
TRBD1 | TRBJ2-3 | NA | TRBV10-2 | CASRLTGDLTDTQYF | TGCGCCAGCAGGCTTACAGGGGACCTCACAGATACGCAGTATTTT
NA | TRBJ2-7 | NA | TRBV5-1 | CASSLDLRGYEQYF | TGCGCCAGCAGCTTGGATTTACGGGGATACGAGCAGTACTTC
NA | TRBJ2-7 | NA | TRBV18 | CASSPGSYEQYF | TGTGCCAGCTCACCGGGATCCTACGAGCAGTACTTC
NA | TRBJ2-3 | NA | TRBV3-1/TRBV3-2 | CASSHLGLQDTQYF | TGTGCCAGCAGCCACCTTGGCCTTCAGGATACGCAGTATTTT
NA | TRBJ2-5 | NA | TRBV21-1 | CASSSGLAGGPSETQYF | TGTGCCAGCAGCTCCGGACTAGCGGGGGGGCCATCAGAGACCCAGTACTTC
TRBD2 | TRBJ2-7 | NA | TRBV19 | CASSIGKLAAEQYF | TGTGCCAGTAGTATCGGTAAACTAGCGGCGGAGCAGTACTTC
TRBD1 | TRBJ1-2 | NA | TRBV6-4 | CASSDSGAGGPLYGYTF | TGTGCCAGCAGTGACTCCGGAGCAGGGGGCCCCCTCTATGGCTACACCTTC
NA | TRBJ1-1 | NA | TRBV7-3 | CASSLSGTEAFF | TGTGCCAGCAGCCTCAGCGGAACTGAAGCTTTCTTT
NA | TRBJ1-1 | NA | TRBV7-8 | CASSLGWQMNTEAFF | TGTGCCAGCAGCTTAGGATGGCAGATGAACACTGAAGCTTTCTTT
NA | TRBJ1-4 | NA | TRBV5-5 | CASSLPTANEKLFF | TGTGCCAGCAGCTTACCTACAGCAAATGAAAAACTGTTTTTT
TRBD1 | TRBJ1-2 | NA | TRBV5-1 | CASSPGQTGGYTF | TGCGCCAGCAGCCCGGGACAGACAGGTGGCTACACCTTC
NA | TRBJ2-7 | NA | TRBV11-2 | CASSFPGTVSYEQYF | TGTGCCAGCAGCTTCCCCGGGACGGTCTCCTACGAGCAGTACTTC
TRBD2 | TRBJ2-5 | NA | TRBV7-2 | CASSYQPPGLAGDGTQYF | TGTGCCAGCAGCTACCAACCACCGGGACTAGCGGGGGACGGGACCCAGTACTTC
NA | TRBJ1-6 | NA | TRBV18 | CASSPSVDSPLHF | TGTGCCAGCTCACCATCAGTGGATTCACCCCTCCACTTT
NA | TRBJ1-6 | few | TRBV3-1/TRBV3-2 | CASSQVGGYNSPLHF | TGTGCCAGCAGCCAAGTTGGGGGATATAATTCACCCCTCCACTTT
NA | TRBJ2-1 | NA | TRBV3-1/TRBV3-2 | CASSGSSYNEQFF | TGTGCCAGCAGCGGGAGCTCCTACAATGAGCAGTTCTTC
NA | TRBJ1-3 | NA | TRBV25-1 | CASSGLRGQSDTIYF | TGTGCCAGCAGTGGCCTGCGGGGCCAGTCGGACACCATATATTTT
TRBD2 | TRBJ2-5 | few | TRBV7-2 | CASSSPPFSGGVKETQYF | TGTGCCAGCAGCTCCCCCCCATTTAGCGGGGGGGTCAAAGAGACCCAGTACTTC
NA | TRBJ1-5 | NA | TRBV6-5 | CASTPAGFSNQPQHF | TGTGCCAGCACCCCCGCAGGGTTTAGCAATCAGCCCCAGCATTTT
NA | TRBJ2-6 | once | TRBV7-9 | CASSSNSGANVLTF | TGTGCCAGCAGCTCCAACTCTGGGGCCAACGTCCTGACTTTC
NA | TRBJ1-2 | NA | TRBV23-1 | CASSQNRAMGGYTF | TGCGCCAGCAGTCAAAACAGGGCTATGGGGGGCTACACCTTC
NA | TRBJ2-2 | NA | TRBV7-2 | CASSLEGNTGELFF | TGTGCCAGCAGCTTAGAGGGGAACACCGGGGAGCTGTTTTTT
NA | TRBJ2-1 | NA | TRBV4-1 | CASSHISPPDNEQFF | TGCGCCAGCAGCCACATCTCCCCGCCGGACAATGAGCAGTTCTTC